The entry below gives a single T cell receptor beta chain sequence along with its context. Amplification yielded TCR beta CDR3 regions, with RNA transcripts as the source. Primed by the HTBI set, a first-round RT-PCR was run on the TCR CDR3. MiXCR was run by TCRdb on the multiplex PCR reads, yielding one entry per CDR3 protein. This table holds under 40,000 distinct CDR3 sequences, around 53% found once. These data originate in a study of T cells in Graves' hyperthyroidism and ophthalmopathy. Per the germline V gene, CDR1 is SGHTA and CDR2 is FQGNSA. The CDR3 runs to 14 residues. The trim removed 9 bases at V and 11 bases at J, leaving 13 bases unmatched.

Sequencing was carried out using blood. The TCR sequence derives from a woman aged 40 to 50 with Graves' ophthalmopathy. This chain connects TRBV7-2 to TRBJ2-3; TRBD2 agrees at 11 bases. As DNA, the CDR3 is TGTGCCAGTACCGGGACTAGCGGATACAATGAGCAGTATTTT. Protein: CASTGTSGYNEQYF. Drawing the rest from reference TRBV7-2 and TRBJ2-3, the complete variable domain is GAGVSQSPSNKVTEKGKDVELRCDPISGHTALYWYRQSLGQGLEFLIYFQGNSAPDKSGLPSDRFSAERTGGSVSTLTIQRTQQEDSAVYLCASTGTSGYNEQYFGPGTRLTVL.